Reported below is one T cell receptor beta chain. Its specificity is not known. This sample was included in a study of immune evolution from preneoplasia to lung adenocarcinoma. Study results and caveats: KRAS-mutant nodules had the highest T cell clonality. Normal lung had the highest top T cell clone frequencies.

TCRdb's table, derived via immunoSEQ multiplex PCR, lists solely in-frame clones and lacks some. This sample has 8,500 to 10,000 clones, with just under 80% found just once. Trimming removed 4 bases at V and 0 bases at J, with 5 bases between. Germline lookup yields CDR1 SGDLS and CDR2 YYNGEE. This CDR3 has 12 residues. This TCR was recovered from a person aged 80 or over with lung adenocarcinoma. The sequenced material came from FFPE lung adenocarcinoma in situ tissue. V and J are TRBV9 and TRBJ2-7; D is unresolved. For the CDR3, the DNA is TGTGCCAGCAGCCGAACCTCCTACGAGCAGTACTTC. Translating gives CASSRTSYEQYF.